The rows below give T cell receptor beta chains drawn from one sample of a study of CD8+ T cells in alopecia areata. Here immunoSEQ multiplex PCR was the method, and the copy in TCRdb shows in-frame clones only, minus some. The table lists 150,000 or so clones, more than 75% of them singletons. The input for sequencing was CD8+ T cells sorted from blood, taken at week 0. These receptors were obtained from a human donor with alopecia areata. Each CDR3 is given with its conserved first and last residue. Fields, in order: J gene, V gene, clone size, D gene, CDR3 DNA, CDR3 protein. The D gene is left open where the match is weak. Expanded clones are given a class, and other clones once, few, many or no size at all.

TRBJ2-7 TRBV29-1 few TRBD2 TGCAGCGCCAGGACTAGCGGGAGGGAGTCCGGCGAGCAGTACTTC CSARTSGRESGEQYF
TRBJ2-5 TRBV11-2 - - TGTGCCAGCAGCGGGAGGTTCCAAGAGACCCAGTACTTC CASSGRFQETQYF
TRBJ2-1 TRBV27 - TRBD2 TGTGCCAGCAGTTTTGGAAGCGGGGGGGCTGGTGAGCAGTTCTTC CASSFGSGGAGEQFF
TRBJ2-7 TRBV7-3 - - TGTGCAGAAGGCCTTCACTCCTACGAGCAGTACTTC CAEGLHSYEQYF
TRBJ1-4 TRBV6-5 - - TGTGCCAGCAGTTACCGAGACTCGGCCGGGAAAAAACTGTTTTTT CASSYRDSAGKKLFF
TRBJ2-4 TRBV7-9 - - TGTGCCAGCAGCTCCGGGTCAGGAAACATTCAGTACTTC CASSSGSGNIQYF
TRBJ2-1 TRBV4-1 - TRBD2 TGCGCCAGCAGCATGGGGAGGGCCTACAATGAGCAGTTCTTC CASSMGRAYNEQFF
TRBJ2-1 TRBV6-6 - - TGTGCCAGCAGTTACGTGCAGGGGCACAGTGAGCAGTTCTTC CASSYVQGHSEQFF
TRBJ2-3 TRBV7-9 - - TGTGCCAGCAGCTTGATAATTCAGGGCACAGATACGCAGTATTTT CASSLIIQGTDTQYF
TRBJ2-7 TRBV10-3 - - TGTGCCAGCAGTGACCGGGGCTCCTACGAGCAGTACTTC CASSDRGSYEQYF
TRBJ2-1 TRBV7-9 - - TGTGCCAGCAGTCCCTTTTTCCAGACCGGGGGGCAGTTCTTC CASSPFFQTGGQFF
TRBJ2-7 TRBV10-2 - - TGCGCCAGCAGTGAGCCCGCCTACGAGCAGTACTTC CASSEPAYEQYF
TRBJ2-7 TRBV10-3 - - TGTGCCATCAGTTCAGGGACGGTAACCTACGAGCAGTACTTC CAISSGTVTYEQYF
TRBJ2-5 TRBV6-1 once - TGTGCCAGCAGGGATGGGGCCGGGAAAGAGACCCAGTACTTC CASRDGAGKETQYF
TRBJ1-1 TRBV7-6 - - TGTGCCAGCAGCCCCCGGCAGGGGAACACTGAAGCTTTCTTT CASSPRQGNTEAFF
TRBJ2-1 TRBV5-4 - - TGTGCCAGCAGCTCTGGAAACAATGAGCAGTTCTTC CASSSGNNEQFF
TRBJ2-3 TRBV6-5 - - TGTGCCAGCAGTTACTTCCGGGACACGGGAGATACGCAGTATTTT CASSYFRDTGDTQYF
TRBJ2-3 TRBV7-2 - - TGTGCCAGCAGCTTAGGAGGGTATAGTACAGATACGCAGTATTTT CASSLGGYSTDTQYF
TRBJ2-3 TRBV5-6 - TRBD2 TGTGCCAGCAGCTTGGCGACGGGAGGGACCACAGATACGCAGTATTTT CASSLATGGTTDTQYF
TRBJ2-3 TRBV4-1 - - TGCGCCAGCAGCCAAGTTCTTCGCACAGATACGCAGTATTTT CASSQVLRTDTQYF
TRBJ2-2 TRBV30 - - TGTGCCGCAACTAGCTCTTCGAACACCGGGGAGCTGTTTTTT CAATSSSNTGELFF
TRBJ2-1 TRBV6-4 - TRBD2 TGTGCCAGCAGCCCGGGGGGTAGGAACAATGAGCAGTTCTTC CASSPGGRNNEQFF
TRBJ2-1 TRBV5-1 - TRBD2 TGCGCCAGCAGCTTGGCTAGCGGGGGTGAGAATGAGCAGTTCTTC CASSLASGGENEQFF